This passage covers 28 T cell receptor beta chains from one sample sequenced in a study of blood T cell repertoires in COVID-19. Some clones are missing from TCRdb's copy, which holds only in-frame ones; the method was immunoSEQ multiplex PCR. The sample carries under 200,000 clones, about 85% recorded once. Specimen: peripheral blood. These receptors were obtained from a man aged 65 to 85 with active or convalescent COVID-19.

J is TRBJ2-7 and V is TRBV14, with D uncertain. The CDR3 has 13 amino acids. In germline, CDR1 is SGHDN, CDR2 FVKESK. V gave up 0 bases and J gave up 10 bases, with 13 bases separating them. The CDR3 loop reads CASSQDPRWSQYF. The CDR3 DNA follows: TGTGCCAGCAGCCAAGATCCCCGGTGGAGCCAGTACTTC. Together with reference TRBV14 and TRBJ2-7, the CDR3 gives the full variable domain: EAGVTQFPSHSVIEKGQTVTLRCDPISGHDNLYWYRRVMGKEIKFLLHFVKESKQDESGMPNNRFLAERTGGTYSTLKVQPAELEDSGVYFCASSQDPRWSQYFGPGTRLTVT.

The chain has TRBV6-6 and TRBJ2-7; D gene uncertain. Trimming removed 6 bases from V and 2 bases from J, with 11 bases in between. The length of the CDR3 is 13 residues. CDR1 is MNHNY, CDR2 SVGAGI, per germline (reference sequence). CDR3: CASSLTRPYEQYF. CDR3 bases: TGTGCCAGCAGCCTCACGAGGCCCTACGAGCAGTACTTC.

This chain uses TRBV29-1 with TRBJ1-2, with 8 bases aligning to TRBD1. The CDR3 consists of 15 residues. CDR1 SQVTM and CDR2 ANQGSEA come from the germline V gene. V lost 4 bases to trimming and J lost 0 bases; unmatched junction nucleotides: 7. DNA of the CDR3: TGCAGCGTTGGTTTGGGGACAGGTACTAACTATGGCTACACCTTC. Translated, it gives CSVGLGTGTNYGYTF. The variable domain in full, completed from reference TRBV29-1 and TRBJ1-2, reads SAVISQKPSRDICQRGTSLTIQCQVDSQVTMMFWYRQQPGQSLTLIATANQGSEATYESGFVIDKFPISRPNLTFSTLTVSNMSPEDSSIYLCSVGLGTGTNYGYTFGSGTRLTVV.

The chain carries TRBV7-2 and TRBJ1-1, with 7 bases lining up with TRBD1. Per the germline V gene, CDR1 is SGHTA and CDR2 is FQGNSA. CDR3 length: 14 amino acids. The V gene end was trimmed by 5 bases and the J gene end by 2 bases; junction bases not matched to a gene: 5. The CDR3 loop is CASSIGQVNTEAFF. Written as DNA, the CDR3 is TGTGCCAGCAGCATTGGACAGGTTAACACTGAAGCTTTCTTT.

V usage is TRBV20-1 and J usage is TRBJ1-2, with unresolved D. V was clipped by 1 base and J by 6 bases, with 6 bases between them. CDR1 DFQATT and CDR2 SNEGSKA come from the germline V gene (reference sequence). The CDR3 is 11 residues long. CDR3 DNA sequence: TGCAGTGCTAGAGCCAGTCATGGCTACACCTTC. Its protein is CSARASHGYTF.

V and J are TRBV27 and TRBJ1-4; D is unclear. CDR3 length: 15 amino acids. Germline V lookup: CDR1 MNHEY, CDR2 SMNVEV (reference sequence). Trimming pared 5 bases from V and 0 bases from J, leaving 10 bases between. The CDR3 reads CASSPRITTNEKLFF. Written as DNA, the CDR3 is TGTGCCAGCAGTCCGAGAATCACAACTAATGAAAAACTGTTTTTT.

This rearrangement joins TRBV3-1 (or the pseudogene TRBV3-2) to TRBJ2-3; 12 positions agree with TRBD2. The germline V gene encodes CDR1 LGHDT and CDR2 YNNKEL (reference sequence). J gave up 4 bases and V 1 base, and 9 bases lay outside the gene matches. CDR3 length: 18 amino acids. The CDR3 here is CASSQGTTLAGGPDTQYF. The CDR3 nucleotides are TGTGCCAGCAGCCAAGGGACGACACTAGCGGGAGGCCCAGATACGCAGTATTTT.

The chain uses TRBV19 and TRBJ1-6; D is perhaps TRBD1 (6 bases). This CDR3 is 13 amino acids long. Per germline, CDR1 LNHDA and CDR2 SQIVND (reference sequence). Trimming stripped 5 bases from V and 4 bases from J, with 6 bases between. Here the CDR3 reads CASSGQYNSPLHF. The CDR3 DNA is TGTGCCAGTAGTGGACAGTATAATTCACCCCTCCACTTT. Variable domain in full (rest from reference TRBV19 and TRBJ1-6): DGGITQSPKYLFRKEGQNVTLSCEQNLNHDAMYWYRQDPGQGLRLIYYSQIVNDFQKGDIAEGYSVSREKKESFPLTVTSAQKNPTAFYLCASSGQYNSPLHFGNGTRLTVT.

This clone has a single count. The chain has TRBV2 and TRBJ2-3, with D tentatively TRBD2 (6 bases). CDR3 length: 16 residues. V was shortened by 5 bases and J by 0 bases, with 15 bases between the two germline ends. Germline values: CDR1 SNHLY, CDR2 FYNNEI. DNA for the CDR3: TGTGCCAGCAGTCTTAGGGACTTAGCGAGCACAGATACGCAGTATTTT. This gives the protein CASSLRDLASTDTQYF.

The rearrangement uses TRBV12-3 or TRBV12-4 and TRBJ1-5; D unresolved. Trimming took off 2 bases at V and 7 bases at J, with 9 bases between the two ends. The CDR3 covers 13 residues. CDR3 sequence reads: CASSLREGQPQHF. CDR3 nucleotides: TGTGCCAGCAGTTTAAGGGAGGGCCAGCCCCAGCATTTT.

This clone showed up just once. V usage is TRBV15 and J usage is TRBJ2-1; TRBD2 matches 13 bases. The junction had 10 bases not matched to a gene; V was cut back by 2 bases and J by 3 bases. The length of the CDR3 is 19 residues. The germline gives CDR1 LNHNV, CDR2 YYDKDF (reference sequence). As DNA, the CDR3 is TGTGCCACCAGCAGACGAACTAGCGGGGGGGCCTACCACTACAATGAGCAGTTCTTC. It specifies CATSRRTSGGAYHYNEQFF.

This sequence joins TRBV6-2 or TRBV6-3 and TRBJ2-3; 7 positions match TRBD2. Germline CDR1 and CDR2: MNHEY and SVGEGT. This CDR3 has 13 amino acids. Losses at the gene ends were 6 bases for V and 8 bases for J; bases not matched to a gene: 8. The CDR3 loop reads CASSRPLAATQYF. The CDR3 nucleotides are TGTGCCAGCAGCCGACCGCTAGCGGCTACGCAGTATTTT.

The chain uses TRBV6-5 and TRBJ2-5; possibly TRBD1 for D (6 bases). With 6 bases removed from V and 4 bases from J, the gap between germline ends came to 9 bases. Per the germline V gene, CDR1 is MNHEY and CDR2 is SVGAGI. The CDR3 is 12 residues long. CDR3 nucleotide sequence: TGTGCCAGCAGGGGGGCCCCAGAGACCCAGTACTTC. It translates to CASRGAPETQYF.

The chain employs TRBV7-9 and TRBJ1-4, with D hard to call. The germline gives CDR1 SEHNR, CDR2 FQNEAQ (reference sequence). Trimming shortened V by 5 bases and J by 6 bases, and 7 bases separated the two germline ends. The CDR3 runs 12 residues. For the CDR3, the DNA is TGTGCCAGCAGCCCCCAGGATGAAAAACTGTTTTTT. Protein product: CASSPQDEKLFF.

The chain couples TRBV19 to TRBJ1-5; 8 positions agree with TRBD1. The V gene end was trimmed by 3 bases and the J gene end by 3 bases; junction bases not matched to a gene: 1. Germline assignment: CDR1 LNHDA and CDR2 SQIVND (reference sequence). This CDR3 is built from 14 residues. The chain's CDR3 is CASSMGQVNQPQHF. The DNA of the CDR3 is TGTGCCAGTAGTATGGGACAGGTCAATCAGCCCCAGCATTTT.

CDR3 protein: CASSQGPGLAGNNEQFF. CDR3 DNA sequence: TGCGCCAGCAGCCAAGGACCGGGACTAGCGGGAAACAATGAGCAGTTCTTC. V gene TRBV4-3 combines with J gene TRBJ2-1; 13 bases line up with TRBD2. The CDR3 contains 17 residues. Per the germline V gene, CDR1 is LGHNA and CDR2 is YSLEER. Trimming removed 1 base from V and 5 bases from J; junction bases left unmatched: 5.

V usage is TRBV5-1 and J usage is TRBJ2-1; tentative D call: TRBD2 (5 bases). Germline V gene lookup returns CDR1 SGHRS and CDR2 YFSETQ. This CDR3 has 15 residues. V was trimmed by 4 bases and J by 8 bases, leaving 19 bases between them. The CDR3 protein is CASSRGRVTGDEQFF. As DNA, the CDR3 is TGCGCCAGCAGCCGGGGTCGGGTTACCGGGGATGAGCAGTTCTTC. The full variable domain, with the rest looked up from reference TRBV5-1 and TRBJ2-1, is KAGVTQTPRYLIKTRGQQVTLSCSPISGHRSVSWYQQTPGQGLQFLFEYFSETQRNKGNFPGRFSGRQFSNSRSEMNVSTLELGDSALYLCASSRGRVTGDEQFFGPGTRLTVL.

The chain couples TRBV11-3 to TRBJ1-6; TRBD1 agrees at 7 bases. V gave up 5 bases and J gave up 7 bases; unmatched junction bases: 23. This CDR3 contains 20 residues. CDR1 SGHNT and CDR2 YENEEA come from the germline V gene. CDR3 sequence reads: CASSPGDREVSPAINSPLHF. The CDR3 region has the DNA TGTGCCAGCAGCCCTGGAGACAGGGAGGTTTCGCCAGCGATCAATTCACCCCTCCACTTT.

V is TRBV12-3 or TRBV12-4 and J is TRBJ1-2, with TRBD1 identical over 8 bases. The CDR3 totals 13 residues. The V gene end was trimmed by 2 bases and the J gene end by 11 bases; junction bases not matched to a gene: 7. The CDR3: CASSLIQGVAYTF. The CDR3 DNA reads as TGTGCCAGCAGTTTAATACAGGGGGTGGCATACACCTTC.

The chain's CDR3 is CASSLQGTDTQYF. Here the CDR3 DNA reads TGTGCCAGCAGCCTACAGGGGACAGATACGCAGTATTTT. The rearrangement uses TRBV7-9 and TRBJ2-3, with 7 bases fitting TRBD1. The CDR3 sequence is 13 residues long. Trimming removed 5 bases from V and 3 bases from J; junction bases left unmatched: 2. Germline V gene sequence: CDR1 SEHNR, CDR2 FQNEAQ (reference sequence).

The genes are TRBV6-6 and TRBJ1-4, with TRBD1 as a possible D gene (5 bases). The CDR3 runs to 16 residues. V was cut by 4 bases and J by 8 bases, with 20 bases left in between. Germline-derived CDR1 and CDR2 are MNHNY and SVGAGI (reference sequence). The CDR3 sequence: CASSSTSTDNREKLFF. In nucleotides, the CDR3 is TGTGCCAGCAGTTCGACCTCCACGGACAATAGGGAAAAACTGTTTTTT.

This clone was detected only once. The chain couples TRBV30 to TRBJ1-6; D is undetermined. There are 13 residues in the CDR3. The V gene's germline CDR1 is GTSNPN and CDR2 SVGIG (reference sequence). V was trimmed by 0 bases and J by 8 bases, leaving 8 bases between them. The CDR3 bases are TGTGCCTGGAGTGTGAGGGAGGATTCACCCCTCCACTTT. This encodes CAWSVREDSPLHF.

CDR3 nucleotides: TGTGCCAGCTCTAAAGGGGGATTCGATACGCAGTATTTT. Its translation is CASSKGGFDTQYF. This chain uses TRBV6-5 with TRBJ2-3; D is possibly TRBD1 (6 bases). This CDR3 is built from 13 residues. With 8 bases removed from V and 6 bases from J, the gap between germline ends came to 15 bases. CDR1 and CDR2 (germline): MNHEY, SVGAGI.

In this sample, this clone turned up a few times. This sequence joins TRBV9 and TRBJ2-7, with D perhaps TRBD1 (6 bases). The V and J ends lost 4 bases and 3 bases respectively, with 11 bases between them. This CDR3 region has 13 residues. CDR1 and CDR2 (germline): SGDLS, YYNGEE. CDR3 sequence reads: CASSSGQLYEQYF. In DNA, the CDR3 is TGTGCCAGCAGCTCCGGACAGCTCTACGAGCAGTACTTC.

This chain joins TRBV5-4 and TRBJ1-4; D gene unclear. Germline V CDR1 and CDR2: SGHNT, YYREEE (reference sequence). The CDR3 extends over 15 amino acids. V lost 4 bases and J 5 bases, leaving 15 bases between the germline ends. The CDR3 spells CASSRPGTENEKLFF. CDR3 DNA: TGTGCCAGCAGCCGCCCAGGAACGGAAAATGAAAAACTGTTTTTT.

J is TRBJ2-2 and V is TRBV6-2 or TRBV6-3; TRBD2 matches 8 bases. Germline lookup yields CDR1 MNHEY and CDR2 SVGEGT. V was clipped by 6 bases and J by 4 bases; unmatched bases: 7. CDR3 size: 15 residues. This CDR3 is CASSLGGVFTGELFF. DNA for the CDR3: TGTGCCAGCAGCCTCGGGGGGGTTTTCACCGGGGAGCTGTTTTTT.

The V call is TRBV4-1, the J call TRBJ2-1; 9 nucleotides match TRBD2. The CDR3 runs to 14 residues. From germline, CDR1 is MGHRA and CDR2 YSYEKL. Germline trimming cut 6 bases from V and 6 bases from J; bases unmatched to any gene: 6. This CDR3 reads CASRSEAGGNEQFF. Written as DNA, the CDR3 is TGCGCCAGCAGGAGTGAAGCGGGAGGCAATGAGCAGTTCTTC.

The rearrangement uses TRBV6-2 or TRBV6-3 and TRBJ1-2, with 11 positions matching TRBD1. J was trimmed by 7 bases and V by 4 bases; bases with no gene match: 11. Germline loops: CDR1 MNHEY, CDR2 SVGEGT. The length of the CDR3 is 16 residues. CDR3 bases: TGTGCCAGCAGTTCCATCCTATCCGGGACAGGGGGTGGCTACACCTTC. As protein: CASSSILSGTGGGYTF.